This TCR beta chain was observed in a study of T cell changes during pregnancy in multiple sclerosis. The CDR3 is 16 amino acids. V dropped 0 bases and J dropped 0; count of bases not matched to a gene: 3. The V gene's germline CDR1 is LGHNA and CDR2 YNFKEQ. TCRdb's table, derived via immunoSEQ multiplex PCR, lists solely in-frame clones and lacks some. Altogether approximately 40,000 clones are present, roughly 90% being singletons, with the ten largest covering roughly 1%. Here the sequenced sample was CD4+ T cells from peripheral blood mononuclear cells, taken in the second trimester of pregnancy. This clonotype was obtained from a female donor with multiple sclerosis, enrolled in a pregnancy study. The chain couples TRBV4-2 to TRBJ2-3; 7 bases line up with TRBD1. CDR3 DNA sequence: TGTGCCAGCAGCCAAGATTCGGGACAGAGCACAGATACGCAGTATTTT. Amino acid sequence: CASSQDSGQSTDTQYF.